These T cell receptor beta chains were read from a single sample in a study of early stage breast cancer tumors. The repertoire was sequenced with immunoSEQ multiplex PCR; TCRdb's copy has only in-frame clones and lacks some. The table has about 53,000 clones, around nine tenths seen once. Sample: blood. The receptors were gathered from a person in their 70s with breast cancer. CDR3s include the opening cysteine and the closing phenylalanine or tryptophan. D genes are given only for firm matches. A clone size is listed for some rows: how often the clone was seen (once, few, many), or a class if it is expanded.

-,TRBJ2-4,TRBV4-1,few,CASSPRGGAGGDIQYF,TGCGCCAGCAGCCCCCGTGGGGGGGCGGGCGGGGACATTCAGTACTTC
-,TRBJ2-2,TRBV5-1,-,CASSFVTTANTGELFF,TGCGCCAGCAGCTTCGTGACAACAGCGAACACCGGGGAGCTGTTTTTT
-,TRBJ2-7,TRBV18,-,CASSTRQTSGEQYF,TGTGCCAGCTCGACTCGACAGACCTCCGGCGAGCAGTACTTC
TRBD2,TRBJ2-7,TRBV6-5,few,CASSYSGRGGYEQYF,TGTGCCAGCAGTTACTCCGGTCGCGGGGGCTACGAGCAGTACTTC
-,TRBJ2-1,TRBV6-5,-,CASSYGGGGPSDEQFF,TGTGCCAGCAGTTACGGAGGGGGAGGGCCAAGCGATGAGCAGTTCTTC
TRBD2,TRBJ2-5,TRBV10-2,-,CASSLTSGLQETQYF,TGCGCCAGCAGTCTCACTAGCGGCCTACAAGAGACCCAGTACTTC
TRBD2,TRBJ2-3,TRBV9,-,CASSVESRGLVADTQYF,TGTGCCAGCAGCGTAGAGAGTCGGGGACTAGTTGCAGATACGCAGTATTTT
-,TRBJ1-6,TRBV21-1,few,CASSTAWLDSPLHF,TGTGCCAGCAGCACGGCATGGCTAGATTCACCCCTCCACTTT
-,TRBJ2-7,TRBV30,-,CAWSADPVYGRYF,TGTGCCTGGAGTGCCGACCCTGTTTACGGGAGGTACTTC
-,TRBJ2-2,TRBV19,-,CASRPGHSNTGELFF,TGTGCCAGTCGCCCGGGACACTCGAACACCGGGGAGCTGTTTTTT
-,TRBJ2-3,TRBV6-5,-,CASSYSSWPTDTQYF,TGTGCCAGCAGTTACTCATCATGGCCCACAGATACGCAGTATTTT
TRBD1,TRBJ2-1,TRBV29-1,-,CSVAGDRGHLGEQFF,TGCAGCGTTGCGGGGGACAGGGGGCATCTGGGTGAGCAGTTCTTC
-,TRBJ2-3,TRBV5-1,-,CASSFWMDGTSTDTQYF,TGCGCCAGCAGCTTTTGGATGGACGGGACTAGCACAGATACGCAGTATTTT
TRBD2,TRBJ2-5,TRBV29-1,-,CSVEFSSGRETQYF,TGCAGCGTTGAATTTAGTAGCGGGAGGGAGACCCAGTACTTC
TRBD1,TRBJ1-6,TRBV11-3,-,CASSLGQGNNSPLHF,TGTGCCAGCAGCCTTGGACAGGGCAATAATTCACCCCTCCACTTT
-,TRBJ2-4,TRBV9,once,CASSVGIQGGYKNIQYF,TGTGCCAGCAGCGTAGGGATCCAGGGGGGATACAAAAACATTCAGTACTTC
TRBD2,TRBJ2-7,TRBV7-9,-,CASSLVKGLAGTYEQYF,TGTGCCAGCAGCTTAGTGAAAGGACTAGCGGGAACCTACGAGCAGTACTTC
TRBD1,TRBJ1-2,TRBV6-6,few,CASTSGTGGPYYGYTF,TGTGCCAGCACCTCCGGGACAGGGGGCCCATACTACGGCTACACCTTC
-,TRBJ2-5,TRBV7-6,-,CASSLNAGTLQETQYF,TGTGCCAGCAGCTTAAACGCGGGTACTCTTCAAGAGACCCAGTACTTC